This entry lists 3 T cell receptor beta chains sequenced from one sample in a study of cytomegalovirus exposure and HLA in healthy donors (dated by TCRdb to 2017 to 2019). The library was generated by the immunoSEQ multiplex PCR assay. This immuneACCESS table, as held by TCRdb, lists in-frame sequences with V and J called but not all clones. Of the missing ones, under half trace to an unresolved V gene in checked studies; the others have no known cause. This sample holds under 100,000 clones; 90% to 95% were observed only once. In total, the top ten clones hold more than 0.6% of the sample. Specimen: PBMCs. All receptors come from a woman aged 18-35 years in good health and CMV-seronegative.

The rearrangement joins TRBV18 to TRBJ2-7; 11 nucleotides agree with TRBD1. From germline, CDR1 is KGHSH and CDR2 LQKENI. The CDR3 runs to 16 residues. V was clipped by 2 bases and J by 5 bases; unmatched bases: 8. This chain's CDR3 is CASSPRGTGGSNEQYF. The DNA of the CDR3 is TGTGCCAGCTCACCAAGGGGGACAGGGGGTTCGAACGAGCAGTACTTC.

The chain employs TRBV6-6 and TRBJ1-3; D not resolved. This CDR3 comprises 14 residues. Germline V gene data show CDR1 as MNHNY and CDR2 as SVGAGI (reference sequence). V lost 5 bases to trimming and J lost 0 bases, with 8 bases between them. CDR3 sequence reads: CASSPHSSGNTIYF. CDR3 bases: TGTGCCAGCAGTCCCCACAGCTCTGGAAACACCATATATTTT.

This clone turned up a few times. The CDR3 here is CASSDRLDYGYTF. DNA for the CDR3: TGTGCCAGCAGCGACCGCCTAGACTATGGCTACACCTTC. The chain carries TRBV6-5 and TRBJ1-2; D is ambiguous. Trimming left V 6 bases short and J 3 bases short, with 11 bases between. The CDR3 runs to 13 residues. The V gene's germline CDR1 is MNHEY and CDR2 SVGAGI.